The 6 T cell receptor beta chains below were found in one sample sequenced in a study of blood T cell repertoires in COVID-19. Profiling relied on immunoSEQ multiplex PCR, and the TCRdb table lists in-frame clones only, not all of them. The table has 150,000 to 190,000 clones, about 88% seen once; the top ten hold more than 2%. Input material: peripheral blood. Every receptor here comes from a woman in her 70s with acute or convalescent COVID-19.

The chain employs TRBV19 and TRBJ2-5; D perhaps matches TRBD2 (6 bases). Trimming pared 2 bases from V and 7 bases from J, leaving 11 bases between. This CDR3 is 13 amino acids long. From germline, CDR1 is LNHDA and CDR2 SQIVND (reference sequence). The CDR3 spells CASSIRRDATQYF. The CDR3 DNA follows: TGTGCCAGTAGTATAAGGAGGGACGCGACCCAGTACTTC.

This chain uses TRBV19 with TRBJ1-4; 8 nucleotides match TRBD1. The CDR3 runs to 14 residues. Germline trimming cut 9 bases from V and 5 bases from J; bases unmatched to any gene: 8. Germline V gene lookup returns CDR1 LNHDA and CDR2 SQIVND (reference sequence). CDR3 nucleotide sequence: TGTGCCAGCCGATCGACAGGGGAAAATGAAAAACTGTTTTTT. Translation gives CASRSTGENEKLFF.

The gene calls are TRBV11-2 and TRBJ1-6, with D possibly TRBD1 on 5 matching bases. CDR3 length: 17 residues. Germline CDR1 and CDR2: SGHAT and FQNNGV. The V gene lost 1 base and the J gene lost 0 bases, with 10 bases spanning the gap. As DNA, the CDR3 is TGTGCCAGCAGCTTAGGGGACGGGAGCTCCTATAATTCACCCCTCCACTTT. Translated, it gives CASSLGDGSSYNSPLHF.

The genes are TRBV6-5 and TRBJ1-6; 7 bases line up with TRBD1. The CDR3 spans 16 residues. Losses at the gene ends were 0 bases for V and 7 bases for J; bases not matched to a gene: 6. Germline V gene lookup returns CDR1 MNHEY and CDR2 SVGAGI. The CDR3, as DNA: TGTGCCAGCAGTTACTCCCTTAGGGGGCGAAATTCACCCCTCCACTTT. The encoded protein is CASSYSLRGRNSPLHF.

The rearrangement uses TRBV5-4 and TRBJ1-6; 8 bases align to TRBD1. From germline, CDR1 is SGHNT and CDR2 YYREEE (reference sequence). The CDR3 sequence is 15 residues long. Trimming at V came to 4 bases and at J to 9 bases, leaving 9 bases not matched to a gene. CDR3 DNA: TGTGCCAGCAGCCTGACTACAGGGGGTGGTTCACCCCTCCACTTT. Its translation is CASSLTTGGGSPLHF. The full variable domain, with the rest looked up from reference TRBV5-4 and TRBJ1-6, is ETGVTQSPTHLIKTRGQQVTLRCSSQSGHNTVSWYQQALGQGPQFIFQYYREEENGRGNFPPRFSGLQFPNYSSELNVNALELDDSALYLCASSLTTGGGSPLHFGNGTRLTVT.

This clone was counted a few times. The chain uses TRBV10-3 and TRBJ1-1; TRBD1 is a possible D gene (5 bases). Trimming stripped 6 bases from V and 4 bases from J, with 15 bases between. The CDR3 is 14 residues long. Germline V gene sequence: CDR1 ENHRY, CDR2 SYGVKD. Written as DNA, the CDR3 is TGTGCCATCAGGCCAGGGTACGCGACCACTGAAGCTTTCTTT. It translates to CAIRPGYATTEAFF.